This T cell receptor (beta chain) was identified during a study of immune heterogeneity within non-small cell lung tumors. This clonotype was counted only a few times. Its antigen is still unknown. General observations from the study: Local T-cell clonality tracked moderately but significantly with local tumor mutational burden, giving an R of approximately 0.35.

Template input was genomic DNA from bulk tumor (about 640 ng per sample). Multiple biopsies spaced far apart were taken from each primary tumor during surgery. The study cohort was described as untreated, and its members had newly diagnosed non-small cell lung cancer. They went on to have curative surgery. There are 16 residues in the CDR3. V trimming: 1 base; J trimming: 8 bases; junction bases outside the gene matches: 9. CDR1 and CDR2 (germline): MGHRA, YSYEKL. Multiplex PCR was performed with 32 V and 13 J primers, and it amplified TCR beta CDR3. TCRdb re-analysed the multiplex PCR reads in MiXCR, keeping a single row per CDR3 protein. The sample gives approximately 3,500 distinct CDR3 sequences, around 25% of which show up once; 10% is in the top ten.

The rearrangement uses TRBV4-1 and TRBJ2-1, with TRBD2 identical over 9 bases. This sequence was found in a man aged 60 to 69 with non-small cell lung cancer. Sequencing was done on a sample of lung tumor tissue. The CDR3 sequence is CASSQAASGAAYEQFF. CDR3 bases: TGCGCCAGCAGCCAAGCTGCTAGCGGGGCAGCATATGAGCAGTTCTTC.